The 10 T cell receptor beta chains listed next were all sequenced from one sample in a study of spatial heterogeneity in lung cancer. Study conclusions and caveats: Tumors with more nonsynonymous mutations had more expanded intratumoral alpha and beta TCRs.

TCRdb re-derived calls from the 5' RACE reads in MiXCR, one entry per CDR3 protein. The repertoire holds 3,000 to 4,000 distinct CDR3 sequences, with more than 6.5% as singletons. Described time point: sample taken at primary tumor resection. The antigens these receptors bind are not known. The sequencing used lung tumor tissue, collected at surgery. These receptors came from a male donor with early-stage non-small cell lung cancer.

About this clonotype: A library prepared for alpha chains yielded this beta chain as an off-target read; its size is of little meaning. The V gene is TRBV20-1, the J gene TRBJ2-4, with D tentatively TRBD1 or TRBD2 (5 bases each). CDR3 length: 12 amino acids. V dropped 4 bases and J dropped 8 bases, with 12 bases sitting between them. Germline CDR1 reads DFQATT; CDR2 reads SNEGSKA (reference sequence). The CDR3: CSAKDTRDIQYF. Here the CDR3 DNA reads TGCAGTGCTAAGGACACGAGGGACATTCAGTACTTC.

In this sample, this clonotype turned up many times. Little can be read into the size of this beta chain, an off-target read in a library designed for alpha chains. The chain links TRBV12-3 or TRBV12-4 to TRBJ1-1; 7 bases map to TRBD1. The length of the CDR3 is 14 residues. V shed 3 bases, J shed 4 bases, and the junction held 5 bases outside the gene matches. This CDR3 reads CASSFQGGSTEAFF. The CDR3 DNA follows: TGTGCCAGCAGTTTTCAGGGGGGGAGCACTGAAGCTTTCTTT.

This clonotype was seen ten or more times. A library prepared for alpha chains yielded this beta chain as an off-target read; its size is of little meaning. V gene TRBV7-9 combines with J gene TRBJ1-1, with D hard to call. The V gene lost 4 bases and the J gene lost 4 bases, with 7 bases spanning the gap. Germline lookup yields CDR1 SEHNR and CDR2 FQNEAQ (reference sequence). This CDR3 contains 12 residues. The CDR3 reads CASSWVSTEAFF. The CDR3 DNA reads TGTGCCAGCAGCTGGGTATCCACTGAAGCTTTCTTT. The full variable domain, with the rest looked up from reference TRBV7-9 and TRBJ1-1, is DTGVSQNPRHKITKRGQNVTFRCDPISEHNRLYWYRQTLGQGPEFLTYFQNEAQLEKSRLLSDRFSAERPKGSFSTLEIQRTEQGDSAMYLCASSWVSTEAFFGQGTRLTVV.

Sample share makes this clonotype medium-sized. This beta chain slipped into a library made for alpha chains as a stray read, so its size is not meaningful. CDR3 coding DNA: TGCGCCAGCAGCCCGGAAGGGGGTAGCGGGATAAAAAATGAGCAGTTCTTC. Its protein product is CASSPEGGSGIKNEQFF. This chain uses TRBV5-1 with TRBJ2-1; TRBD2 matches 8 bases. The CDR3 length is 17 residues. After removal of 4 bases from V and 7 bases from J, the junction contained 16 bases not matched to a gene. Germline V gene sequence: CDR1 SGHRS, CDR2 YFSETQ.

This clonotype is medium-sized. Found in a library prepared for alpha chains, this beta chain is an off-target read, and its abundance has little meaning. The CDR3: CASTAAGREFYNEQFF. For the CDR3, the DNA is TGCGCCAGCACCGCAGCGGGGAGGGAGTTCTACAATGAGCAGTTCTTC. The rearrangement links TRBV5-1 to TRBJ2-1, with TRBD2 matching over 7 bases. The J segment lost 3 bases and the V segment lost 6 bases, leaving 12 bases of the junction unmatched. Germline CDR1 is SGHRS and CDR2 is YFSETQ. CDR3 length equals 16 residues. Supplemented by reference TRBV5-1 and TRBJ2-1, the full variable domain reads KAGVTQTPRYLIKTRGQQVTLSCSPISGHRSVSWYQQTPGQGLQFLFEYFSETQRNKGNFPGRFSGRQFSNSRSEMNVSTLELGDSALYLCASTAAGREFYNEQFFGPGTRLTVL.

This clonotype was counted ten times or more. Being off target in a library aimed at alpha chains, this beta chain has a size of little meaning. This chain links TRBV6-1 with TRBJ1-1; no reliable D call. Trimming stripped 7 bases from V and 5 bases from J, with 14 bases between. Germline V gives CDR1 MNHNS, CDR2 SASEGT. This CDR3 spans 13 amino acids. CDR3 nucleotide sequence: TGTGCCAGCAATCTGAACGGAAAGACTGAAGCTTTCTTT. Its translation is CASNLNGKTEAFF.

This clonotype is judged medium-sized. This beta chain was picked up by a library intended for alpha chains and is off target, so its count carries little meaning. V is TRBV20-1 and J is TRBJ2-7; 10 nucleotides agree with TRBD2. With V trimmed by 6 bases and J by 3 bases, 8 bases remained unmatched. Germline-derived CDR1 and CDR2 are DFQATT and SNEGSKA (reference sequence). This CDR3 is built from 14 residues. The CDR3 sequence: CSAETSGASYEQYF. In nucleotides, the CDR3 is TGCAGTGCCGAAACTAGCGGGGCCAGCTACGAGCAGTACTTC.

At least ten counts were recorded for this clonotype. The library was prepared for alpha chains; this beta chain is a stray read, so its frequency means little. The rearrangement uses TRBV7-2 and TRBJ2-7, with D possibly being TRBD1 or TRBD2 (5 bases each). Germline V CDR1 and CDR2: SGHTA, FQGNSA. There are 13 residues in the CDR3. The V end was cut by 5 bases, the J end by 9 bases, with 17 bases between. CDR3 loop: CASSLGRYEGQYF. The CDR3 DNA reads TGTGCCAGCAGCCTGGGACGGTACGAAGGGCAGTACTTC.

This clonotype is labeled medium-sized. The library was prepared for alpha chains; this beta chain is a stray read, so its frequency means little. The genes are TRBV13 and TRBJ2-3; 12 nucleotides agree with TRBD2. The ends lost 5 bases at V and 5 bases at J; junction bases unmatched: 5. This CDR3 is 15 amino acids long. The germline CDR1 and CDR2 sequences are PRHDT and FYEKMQ (reference sequence). CDR3 DNA: TGTGCCAGCAGCACGCCTAGCGGGAGGGGAGATACGCAGTATTTT. Its translation: CASSTPSGRGDTQYF.

This clonotype is categorized as medium-sized (0.01 to 0.1%). As an off-target read in a library built for alpha chains, this beta chain has a frequency of little significance. V is TRBV27 and J is TRBJ1-4, with 8 positions matching TRBD1. Trimming removed 8 bases from V and 7 bases from J; junction bases left unmatched: 15. The CDR3 spans 16 residues. Germline loops: CDR1 MNHEY, CDR2 SMNVEV (reference sequence). CDR3 DNA: TGTGCCAGCGGAGATTTAGGGACAGGTCGGATTGAAAAACTGTTTTTT. Its translation is CASGDLGTGRIEKLFF. The full variable domain, completed using reference TRBV27 and TRBJ1-4, is EAQVTQNPRYLITVTGKKLTVTCSQNMNHEYMSWYRQDPGLGLRQIYYSMNVEVTDKGDVPEGYKVSRKEKRNFPLILESPSPNQTSLYFCASGDLGTGRIEKLFFGSGTQLSVL.